The present TCR beta chain was sequenced within a study of blood T cell repertoires in COVID-19. Overall study context: Samples of COVID-19 (acute and convalescent) were obtained from the United States, Italy and Spain. PBMCs, B-cell-depleted T cells, or T cells provided the cDNA or gDNA that made up the material.

Profiling relied on immunoSEQ multiplex PCR, and the TCRdb table lists in-frame clones only, not all of them. Of about 240,000 clones in the sample, 65% to 90% were seen once. Seattle patients were enrolled while actively infected and followed longitudinally. The V end was cut by 4 bases, the J end by 4 bases, with 11 bases between. This CDR3 comprises 14 residues. Germline values: CDR1 SGHTA, CDR2 FQGNSA. This sequence originates from a man in his fifties with COVID-19, enrolled during active disease. Sequencing was carried out using peripheral blood. The rearrangement uses TRBV7-2 and TRBJ1-5, with a weak D call TRBD1 (5 bases). CDR3 region: CASSSDRINQPQHF. CDR3 DNA: TGTGCCAGCAGCTCAGACAGAATTAATCAGCCCCAGCATTTT.